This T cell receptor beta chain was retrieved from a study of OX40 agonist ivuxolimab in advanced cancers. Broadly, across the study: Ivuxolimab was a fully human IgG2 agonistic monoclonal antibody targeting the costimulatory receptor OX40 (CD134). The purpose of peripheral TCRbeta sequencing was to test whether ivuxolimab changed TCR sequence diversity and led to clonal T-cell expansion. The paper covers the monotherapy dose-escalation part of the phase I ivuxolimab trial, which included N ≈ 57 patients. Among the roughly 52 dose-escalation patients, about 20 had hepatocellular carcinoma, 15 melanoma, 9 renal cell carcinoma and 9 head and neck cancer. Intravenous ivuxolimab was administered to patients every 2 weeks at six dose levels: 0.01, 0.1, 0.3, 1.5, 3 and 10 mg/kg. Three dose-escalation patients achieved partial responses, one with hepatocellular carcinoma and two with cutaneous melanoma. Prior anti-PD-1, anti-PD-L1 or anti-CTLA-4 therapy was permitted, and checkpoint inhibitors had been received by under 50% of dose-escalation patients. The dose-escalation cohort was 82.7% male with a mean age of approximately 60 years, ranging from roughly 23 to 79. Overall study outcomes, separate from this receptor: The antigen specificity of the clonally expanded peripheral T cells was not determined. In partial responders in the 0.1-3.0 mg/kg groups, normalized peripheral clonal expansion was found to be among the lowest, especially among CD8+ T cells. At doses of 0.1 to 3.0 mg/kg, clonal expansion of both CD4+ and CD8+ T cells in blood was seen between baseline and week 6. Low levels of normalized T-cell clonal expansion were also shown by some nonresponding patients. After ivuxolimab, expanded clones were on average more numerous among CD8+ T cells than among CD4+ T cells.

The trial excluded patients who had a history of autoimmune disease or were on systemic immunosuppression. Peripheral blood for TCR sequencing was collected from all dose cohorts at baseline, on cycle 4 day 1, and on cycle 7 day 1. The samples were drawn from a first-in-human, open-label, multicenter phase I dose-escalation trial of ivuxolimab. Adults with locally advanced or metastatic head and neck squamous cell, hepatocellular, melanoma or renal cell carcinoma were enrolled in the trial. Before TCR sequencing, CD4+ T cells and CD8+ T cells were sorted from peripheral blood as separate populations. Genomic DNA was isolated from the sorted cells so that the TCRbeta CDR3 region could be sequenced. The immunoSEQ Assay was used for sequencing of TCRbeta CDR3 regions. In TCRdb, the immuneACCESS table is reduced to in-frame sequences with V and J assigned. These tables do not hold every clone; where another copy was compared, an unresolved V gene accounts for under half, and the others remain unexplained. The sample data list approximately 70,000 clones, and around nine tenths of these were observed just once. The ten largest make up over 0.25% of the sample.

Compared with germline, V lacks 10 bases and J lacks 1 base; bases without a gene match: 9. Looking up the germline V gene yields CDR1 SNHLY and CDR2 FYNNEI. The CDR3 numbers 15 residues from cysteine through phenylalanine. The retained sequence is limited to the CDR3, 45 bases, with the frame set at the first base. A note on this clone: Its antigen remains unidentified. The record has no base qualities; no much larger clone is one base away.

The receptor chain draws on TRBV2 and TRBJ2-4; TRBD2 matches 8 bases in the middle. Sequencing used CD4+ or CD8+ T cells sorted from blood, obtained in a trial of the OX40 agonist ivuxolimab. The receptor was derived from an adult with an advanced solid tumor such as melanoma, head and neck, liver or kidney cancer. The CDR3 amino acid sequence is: CATKLLAGAKNIQYF. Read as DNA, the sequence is TGTGCCACCAAGCTCCTAGCGGGTGCCAAAAACATTCAGTACTTC.